Listed here are 28 T cell receptor beta chains from one sample, sequenced in a study of breast tumors, draining lymph nodes, adjacent tissues. The lymph nodes were axillary draining lymph nodes from breast cancer patients. Each CDR3 protein gets one entry after TCRdb re-called the multiplex PCR reads with MiXCR. In the table there are hundreds of thousands of distinct CDR3 sequences, about 30% of which are singletons. Material: axillary lymph node tissue. These receptors came from a female donor with breast cancer. Some clones in this sample may be carry-over from other donors' samples.

To note about this clonotype: Just one base apart from a much larger clone, this may be a read error. The rearrangement links TRBV28 to TRBJ1-2; 7 nucleotides line up with TRBD1. The V gene's germline CDR1 is MDHEN and CDR2 SYDVKM. The CDR3 length is 14 residues. The CDR3 DNA is TGTGCCAGCAGCCCGGGACAGCGACACTATGGCCACACCTTC. Translating it yields CASSPGQRHYGHTF.

To note about this clonotype: A much larger clone lies one base from this, so it may be a read error. The chain employs TRBV6-6 and TRBJ2-7, with D possibly being TRBD1 (5 bases). The CDR3 totals 13 residues. Trimming stripped 6 bases from V and 3 bases from J, with 12 bases between. Germline CDR1 MNHNY, CDR2 SVGAGI (reference sequence). The CDR3 is CASRHGQLYEQYF. The CDR3 nucleotides read TGTGCCAGCAGGCATGGACAACTCTACGAGCAGTACTTC.

Concerning this clonotype itself: This CDR3 is missing its conserved last phenylalanine or tryptophan, likely due to a read error. This chain connects TRBV7-8 to TRBJ1-1; no clear D gene. V was pared by 4 bases and J by 8 bases, with 11 bases between. There are 12 residues in the CDR3. Germline V gene lookup returns CDR1 SGHVS and CDR2 FQNEAQ. Here the CDR3 DNA reads TGTGCCAGCAGCTCCCAGATCCAAGAAGCTTTCGTT. Its translation: CASSSQIQEAFV.

As concerns this clonotype: A much larger clone differs from this one at a single base, so this may be a read error. The gene calls are TRBV28 and TRBJ1-3, with D uncertain. Trimming removed 6 bases from V and 8 bases from J, with 23 bases in between. CDR1 and CDR2 from the germline V gene are MDHEN and SYDVKM. The CDR3 contains 16 residues. The CDR3, as DNA: TGTGCCAGCAGCCTCTGGAGTGGAGGGTCAAGAGACACCATATATTTT. Its protein is CASSLWSGGSRDTIYF. Full variable domain (outside the CDR3, taken from reference TRBV28 and TRBJ1-3): DVKVTQSSRYLVKRTGEKVFLECVQDMDHENMFWYRQDPGLGLRLIYFSYDVKMKEKGDIPEGYSVSREKKERFSLILESASTNQTSMYLCASSLWSGGSRDTIYFGEGSWLTVV.

This clonotype has more than one count but fewer than ten. The CDR3 DNA sequence: TGTGCCAGCAGCTTAGCTCGGGGGCAGTCCCGGCGGGTGGACACTGAAGCTTTCTTT. Protein: CASSLARGQSRRVDTEAFF. V is TRBV7-9 and J is TRBJ1-1; the D gene is possibly TRBD1 (6 bases). This CDR3 is 19 amino acids long. Germline values: CDR1 SEHNR, CDR2 FQNEAQ (reference sequence). V was clipped by 0 bases and J by 3 bases, with 23 bases between them.

This chain connects TRBV7-9 to TRBJ1-2; D is unclear. Trimming left V 5 bases short and J 12 bases short, with 19 bases between. The germline V gene encodes CDR1 SEHNR and CDR2 FQNEAQ (reference sequence). CDR3 length: 13 amino acids. The CDR3 DNA is TGTGCCAGCAGCCCGGGTCGGATCTCTGGAAACACCTTC. It yields the protein CASSPGRISGNTF.

This clonotype was recorded only once. V and J are TRBV24-1 and TRBJ2-3; D perhaps matches TRBD2 (6 bases). Germline-derived CDR1 and CDR2 are KGHDR and SFDVKD. The V end lost 3 bases, the J end lost 4 bases, and 13 bases lay between the germline ends. The CDR3 extends over 15 amino acids. The CDR3 loop is CATSDPRELADTQYF. DNA of the CDR3: TGTGCCACCAGTGATCCCCGGGAGTTGGCAGATACGCAGTATTTT.

The J gene is TRBJ2-7, the V gene TRBV27; D remains ambiguous. Trimming removed 7 bases from V and 6 bases from J, with 4 bases in between. This CDR3 has 9 amino acids. The germline V gene encodes CDR1 MNHEY and CDR2 SMNVEV (reference sequence). CDR3 region: CASNGEQYF. CDR3 DNA: TGTGCCAGCAATGGCGAGCAGTACTTC.

This clonotype was seen repeatedly, ten times or more. The chain uses TRBV7-8 and TRBJ2-3; TRBD1 matches 12 bases. The CDR3 consists of 17 residues. V dropped 2 bases and J dropped 1; count of bases not matched to a gene: 4. The germline V gene encodes CDR1 SGHVS and CDR2 FQNEAQ. CDR3 sequence reads: CASSLRDRGRGTDTQYF. The CDR3 region has the DNA TGTGCCAGCAGCTTAAGGGACAGGGGGCGCGGCACAGATACGCAGTATTTT.

The genes are TRBV5-6 and TRBJ1-2; unclear D gene. Trimming stripped 4 bases from V and 4 bases from J, with 14 bases between. This CDR3 comprises 14 residues. Germline V gene lookup returns CDR1 SGHDT and CDR2 YYEEEE. The CDR3 DNA sequence: TGTGCCAGCAGCGTGGACCCCGGCCTCTATGGCTACACCTTC. Translating it yields CASSVDPGLYGYTF.

The sample holds many counts of this clonotype. The CDR3 DNA reads TGTGCCACCAGCCGAAATGAAAAACTGTTTTTT. This sequence encodes CATSRNEKLFF. V usage is TRBV15 and J usage is TRBJ1-4; D call uncertain. Trimming took off 5 bases at V and 5 bases at J, with 3 bases between the two ends. The germline CDR1 and CDR2 sequences are LNHNV and YYDKDF (reference sequence). The CDR3 extends over 11 amino acids.

This clonotype was found many times. The V call is TRBV7-9, the J call TRBJ2-7, with a tentative D call TRBD1 (5 bases). Trimming removed 5 bases from V and 5 bases from J, with 19 bases in between. This CDR3 contains 15 residues. CDR1 is SEHNR and CDR2 is FQNEAQ in the germline V gene (reference sequence). Here the CDR3 DNA reads TGTGCCAGCAGCCCAATCCCTGAGGCAGGGCACGAGCAGTACTTC. Amino acid sequence: CASSPIPEAGHEQYF.

Remarks on this clonotype: An end of the junction differs from the germline gene, which may be a read error. The chain carries TRBV29-1 and TRBJ2-3; 10 bases match TRBD2. This CDR3 region has 17 residues. Germline V gene data show CDR1 as SQVTM and CDR2 as ANQGSEA. CDR3 region: CGVGSIAGGASTDTQYF. The DNA for the CDR3 is TGCGGCGTTGGGTCGATAGCGGGGGGAGCTAGCACAGATACGCAGTATTTT.

This clonotype has at least ten counts. The rearrangement uses TRBV11-3 and TRBJ2-7; 8 positions agree with TRBD2. V lost 5 bases and J lost 7; bases outside the gene matches: 10. CDR1 SGHNT and CDR2 YENEEA come from the germline V gene. This CDR3 has 14 residues. CDR3 DNA: TGTGCCAGCAGCGGGCTAGGCGGGAGGTTTGAGCAGTACTTC. It translates to CASSGLGGRFEQYF.

As concerns this clonotype: Possible read error: a much larger clone is one base away. The chain is built from TRBV13 and TRBJ2-1; unclear D gene. Trimming removed 2 bases from V and 5 bases from J, with 7 bases in between. Germline V gene sequence: CDR1 PRHDT, CDR2 FYEKMQ (reference sequence). The CDR3 extends over 13 amino acids. In DNA, the CDR3 is TGTGCCAGCAGCTTACAGAGCCACAATGAGCAGTTCTTC. This translates into CASSLQSHNEQFF.

In its sample, this clonotype was seen many times. V usage is TRBV20-1 and J usage is TRBJ2-7; 10 bases map to TRBD2. The CDR3 is made up of 14 amino acids. The germline V gene encodes CDR1 DFQATT and CDR2 SNEGSKA (reference sequence). The V segment lost 2 bases and the J segment 1 base; nucleotides outside the gene matches: 2. CDR3 protein: CSARTSGTSYEQYF. For the CDR3, the DNA is TGCAGTGCTAGAACTAGCGGGACGTCCTACGAGCAGTACTTC.

This clonotype has a count of ten or more. The rearrangement joins TRBV30 to TRBJ1-6; 11 nucleotides match TRBD1. CDR1 is GTSNPN and CDR2 is SVGIG in the germline V gene (reference sequence). The trim removed 5 bases at V and 7 bases at J, leaving 7 bases unmatched. The CDR3 has 15 residues. CDR3 amino acids: CAWDSGTGGNSPLHF. CDR3 nucleotide sequence: TGTGCCTGGGATAGCGGGACAGGGGGGAATTCACCCCTCCACTTT.

This clonotype has ten or more counts. The rearrangement uses TRBV7-2 and TRBJ1-2; 7 nucleotides match TRBD1. The germline gives CDR1 SGHTA, CDR2 FQGNSA. Trimming at V came to 1 base and at J to 3 bases, leaving 5 bases not matched to a gene. This CDR3 spans 15 amino acids. The CDR3: CASSLVTGRDYGYTF. In DNA form, the CDR3 reads TGTGCCAGCAGCTTAGTGACAGGGAGGGACTATGGCTACACCTTC.

This rearrangement joins TRBV19 to TRBJ1-4; possible D gene TRBD1, 5 bases. Germline assignment: CDR1 LNHDA and CDR2 SQIVND (reference sequence). This CDR3 region has 15 residues. The V end lost 6 bases, the J end lost 8 bases, and 19 bases lay between the germline ends. The chain's CDR3 is CASSSRAGIGEKLFF. The CDR3, as DNA: TGTGCCAGTAGCTCCCGGGCAGGGATTGGAGAAAAACTGTTTTTT.

At least ten counts were recorded for this clonotype. This chain connects TRBV5-1 to TRBJ2-2, with 7 bases identical to TRBD2. Germline V CDR1 and CDR2: SGHRS, YFSETQ. This CDR3 has 15 residues. Trimming at V came to 1 base and at J to 6 bases, leaving 6 bases not matched to a gene. Here the CDR3 DNA reads TGCGCCAGCAGCTTGACAGCGGGAAGGTCCGGGGAGCTGTTTTTT. It encodes CASSLTAGRSGELFF.

This clonotype was observed many times. The chain is built from TRBV20-1 and TRBJ2-7, with D maybe TRBD2 (6 bases). This CDR3 is 14 amino acids long. The V gene lost 4 bases and the J gene lost 0 bases, with 13 bases spanning the gap. Germline CDR1 DFQATT, CDR2 SNEGSKA (reference sequence). The CDR3 nucleotides read TGCAGTGCTACACCCGGGGACTTCTCCTACGAGCAGTACTTC. It codes for CSATPGDFSYEQYF.

This clonotype showed up just a few times. The genes are TRBV2 and TRBJ1-2, with D unresolved. V shed 7 bases and J shed 7 bases, with 16 bases lying between them. The CDR3 totals 13 residues. Germline CDR1 and CDR2: SNHLY and FYNNEI. CDR3 sequence (DNA): TGTGCCAGCACACTAGACGGGGTGAGTGGCTACACCTTC. Translation: CASTLDGVSGYTF.

This clonotype was seen repeatedly, ten times or more. The gene calls are TRBV20-1 and TRBJ2-1; the D gene is possibly TRBD1 (6 bases). The CDR3 runs 14 residues. CDR1 and CDR2 from the germline V gene are DFQATT and SNEGSKA (reference sequence). Trimming pared 7 bases from V and 6 bases from J, leaving 19 bases between. As DNA, the CDR3 is TGCAGTGTGGGGGCGGACGCGGGTTCCAATGAGCAGTTCTTC. As protein: CSVGADAGSNEQFF.

This clonotype was seen at least ten times. This sequence may be a read error, since a much larger clone differs from it by one base. This sequence joins TRBV20-1 and TRBJ2-7, with TRBD2 identical over 7 bases. Germline CDR1 and CDR2: DFQATT and SNEGSKA (reference sequence). The CDR3 totals 14 residues. DNA for the CDR3: TGCAGTGCTAGGCTGGGGGGGAACTCCTCCGAGCAGTACTTC. Translated, it gives CSARLGGNSSEQYF.

Ten or more counts support this clonotype. Written as DNA, the CDR3 is TGTGCCATCAGCGCTCCCCTTAGCGGGGGCTCCTACGAGCAGTACTTC. Protein sequence: CAISAPLSGGSYEQYF. The rearrangement joins TRBV10-3 to TRBJ2-7, with 9 bases identical to TRBD2. This CDR3 spans 16 amino acids. The ends lost 6 bases at V and 0 bases at J; junction bases unmatched: 9. Germline CDR1 reads ENHRY; CDR2 reads SYGVKD.

The V gene is TRBV29-1, the J gene TRBJ1-2, with D possibly being TRBD1 (5 bases). The ends were cut back, 6 bases at V and 8 bases at J, with 25 bases in the middle. This CDR3 contains 15 residues. The germline V gene encodes CDR1 SQVTM and CDR2 ANQGSEA. The CDR3 DNA is TGCAGCGTGAGCTTAGCGGGAGGGAGGGGAGGCGGCTACACCTTC. Translation: CSVSLAGGRGGGYTF.

In this sample, this clonotype turned up a few times. A much larger clone is a single base away; this may be a read error. The chain uses TRBV5-1 and TRBJ2-3, with 11 bases aligning to TRBD2. V lost 4 bases, J lost 3 bases, and 7 bases stayed unmatched. CDR1 is SGHRS, CDR2 YFSETQ, per germline. The CDR3 has 16 residues. CDR3 loop: CASSPTTSGRTDTQYF. The CDR3 DNA follows: TGCGCCAGCAGCCCCACTACTAGCGGGAGAACAGATACGCAGTATTTT.

Notes on this clonotype: This may stem from a read error, because a much larger clone lies one nucleotide away. V usage is TRBV6-1 and J usage is TRBJ2-1; 13 bases match TRBD2. This CDR3 spans 15 amino acids. Germline loops: CDR1 MNHNS, CDR2 SASEGT. With 11 bases clipped from V and 8 bases from J, the junction kept 12 bases outside the gene matches. CDR3 region: CAGNPGLAGTDEQFF. The CDR3 DNA reads TGTGCCGGCAATCCGGGACTAGCGGGAACGGATGAGCAGTTCTTC.